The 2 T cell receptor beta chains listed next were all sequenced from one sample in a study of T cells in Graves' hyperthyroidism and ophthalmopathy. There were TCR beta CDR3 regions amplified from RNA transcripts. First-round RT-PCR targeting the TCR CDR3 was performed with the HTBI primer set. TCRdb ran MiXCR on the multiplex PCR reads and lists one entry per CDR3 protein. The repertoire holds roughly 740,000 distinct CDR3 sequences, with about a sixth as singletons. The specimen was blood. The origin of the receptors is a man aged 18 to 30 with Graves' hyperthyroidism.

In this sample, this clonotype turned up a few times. The CDR3 protein is CSARDLDRATNEKLFF. CDR3 in DNA: TGCAGTGCTAGAGACCTAGACAGAGCAACTAATGAAAAACTGTTTTTT. V gene TRBV20-1 combines with J gene TRBJ1-4; tentatively, D is TRBD1 (5 bases). This CDR3 is built from 16 residues. CDR1 and CDR2 (germline): DFQATT, SNEGSKA (reference sequence). V lost 0 bases and J 0 bases, leaving 11 bases between the germline ends.

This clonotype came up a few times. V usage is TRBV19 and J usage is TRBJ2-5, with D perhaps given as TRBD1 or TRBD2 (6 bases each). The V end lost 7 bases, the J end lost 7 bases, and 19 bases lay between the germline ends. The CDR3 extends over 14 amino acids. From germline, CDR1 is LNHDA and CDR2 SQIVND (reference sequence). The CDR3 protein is CASTRGTPGSTQYF. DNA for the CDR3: TGTGCCAGTACCCGGGGGACACCCGGTTCGACCCAGTACTTC.